These 32 T cell receptor beta chains originate from one sample sequenced in a study of T cell repertoires in cytomegalovirus infection. TCRdb passed the reads through MiXCR, listing each CDR3 protein once. The data contain around 450,000 distinct CDR3 sequences, roughly 12% of them seen just once; the ten biggest clones take up approximately 10%. The specimen was PBMCs. The receptors here all came from a human donor in good health (CMV status not recorded). Some clones in this sample may be carry-over from other donors' samples.

The sample holds a few counts of this clonotype. The rearrangement uses TRBV10-3 and TRBJ2-7, with no clear D. This CDR3 spans 13 amino acids. Germline assignment: CDR1 ENHRY and CDR2 SYGVKD. The V gene lost 4 bases and the J gene lost 2 bases, with 9 bases spanning the gap. The CDR3 DNA reads as TGTGCCATCAGTGGAGGTCAGGCCTACGAGCAGTACTTC. It codes for CAISGGQAYEQYF.

This clonotype came up a few times. The genes are TRBV9 and TRBJ2-2; perhaps TRBD1 as D (5 bases). Germline V lookup: CDR1 SGDLS, CDR2 YYNGEE. This CDR3 comprises 14 residues. V dropped 0 bases and J dropped 7 bases, with 10 bases sitting between them. CDR3 in amino acids: CASSVGLGDGELFF. CDR3 coding DNA: TGTGCCAGCAGCGTAGGTCTAGGGGACGGGGAGCTGTTTTTT.

CDR3 loop: CASSSGTPGYTF. CDR3 nucleotide sequence: TGTGCCAGCAGTTCGGGGACGCCTGGCTACACCTTC. V and J are TRBV28 and TRBJ1-2, with D possibly matching TRBD1 (5 bases). The V end lost 4 bases, the J end lost 7 bases, and 10 bases lay between the germline ends. The CDR3 spans 12 residues. Per germline, CDR1 MDHEN and CDR2 SYDVKM.

In this sample, this clonotype turned up once. The gene calls are TRBV9 and TRBJ1-2; D is perhaps TRBD1 (6 bases). The germline CDR1 and CDR2 sequences are SGDLS and YYNGEE. V lost 0 bases and J 4 bases, leaving 13 bases between the germline ends. This CDR3 is 15 amino acids long. In nucleotides, the CDR3 is TGTGCCAGCAGCGTAGACCCGGGGGGCACCTATGGCTACACCTTC. This sequence encodes CASSVDPGGTYGYTF.

This clonotype was observed at least ten times. The chain is built from TRBV7-6 and TRBJ1-1; D gene ambiguous. V was clipped by 5 bases and J by 1 base, with 14 bases between them. The CDR3 length is 15 residues. Germline V gives CDR1 SGHVS, CDR2 FNYEAQ. CDR3 amino acids: CASSPAPRRNTEAFF. DNA of the CDR3: TGTGCCAGCAGCCCTGCCCCCCGTAGGAACACTGAAGCTTTCTTT. Filled out from reference TRBV7-6 and TRBJ1-1, the complete variable domain reads GAGVSQSPRYKVTKRGQDVALRCDPISGHVSLYWYRQALGQGPEFLTYFNYEAQQDKSGLPNDRFSAERPEGSISTLTIQRTEQRDSAMYRCASSPAPRRNTEAFFGQGTRLTVV.

This clonotype was seen at least ten times. The chain has TRBV24-1 and TRBJ2-1; a weak D match, TRBD2 (6 bases). With 3 bases removed from V and 1 base from J, the gap between germline ends came to 21 bases. The CDR3 sequence is 19 residues long. Germline CDR1 and CDR2: KGHDR and SFDVKD. In DNA form, the CDR3 reads TGTGCCACCAGTGATCCTCGAAGGTCTGGGGGGACGTCCTACAATGAGCAGTTCTTC. It specifies CATSDPRRSGGTSYNEQFF.

This clonotype was seen once. This chain connects TRBV7-9 to TRBJ2-7, with 8 bases lining up with TRBD2. Trimming removed 6 bases from V and 6 bases from J; junction bases left unmatched: 13. Germline V gene lookup returns CDR1 SEHNR and CDR2 FQNEAQ (reference sequence). The CDR3 totals 15 residues. CDR3 sequence reads: CASSYSGGPYSEQYF. CDR3 bases: TGTGCCAGCAGTTACAGCGGGGGACCCTACTCCGAGCAGTACTTC.

The table lists this clonotype with many counts. The chain couples TRBV4-2 to TRBJ1-5, with a tentative D call TRBD1 (5 bases). Trimming pared 1 base from V and 4 bases from J, leaving 17 bases between. Germline CDR1 LGHNA, CDR2 YNFKEQ. This CDR3 has 17 amino acids. CDR3 in amino acids: CASSQVGLGLGNQPQHF. CDR3 bases: TGTGCCAGCAGCCAAGTAGGTCTGGGGCTGGGGAATCAGCCCCAGCATTTT.

This clonotype was seen many times. The chain links TRBV12-3 or TRBV12-4 to TRBJ2-1; possible D gene TRBD1, 5 bases. This CDR3 comprises 13 residues. V was shortened by 2 bases and J by 6 bases, with 8 bases between the two germline ends. CDR3 sequence (DNA): TGTGCCAGCAGTTTAAACACAGGCAATGAGCAGTTCTTC. The encoded protein is CASSLNTGNEQFF.

This clonotype was counted ten times or more. The gene calls are TRBV4-1 and TRBJ2-1; TRBD2 is a possible D gene (6 bases). Germline V gene sequence: CDR1 MGHRA, CDR2 YSYEKL. The CDR3 loop spans 16 amino acids. Trimming cost V 0 bases and J 1 base, with 10 bases left between them. The CDR3 loop is CASSQEAGSSYNEQFF. CDR3 coding DNA: TGCGCCAGCAGCCAAGAGGCGGGAAGTTCCTACAATGAGCAGTTCTTC.

In its sample, this clonotype was seen many times. This chain uses TRBV12-3 or TRBV12-4 with TRBJ1-6; 7 nucleotides align to TRBD1. Trimming at V came to 7 bases and at J to 4 bases, leaving 4 bases not matched to a gene. There are 14 residues in the CDR3. The CDR3 DNA reads as TGTGCCAGCACCGGGACAGTTTATAATTCACCCCTCCACTTT. Amino acid sequence: CASTGTVYNSPLHF.

This clonotype was recorded at least ten times. This chain links TRBV2 with TRBJ2-1, with D possibly TRBD1 on 5 matching bases. The CDR3 is 13 amino acids. The V gene's germline CDR1 is SNHLY and CDR2 FYNNEI. Trimming took 5 bases from V and 9 from J, leaving 14 bases between them. This chain's CDR3 is CASSLFGAGEQFF. In DNA, the CDR3 is TGTGCCAGCAGTCTTTTTGGGGCTGGTGAGCAGTTCTTC.

This clonotype was seen ten or more times. The chain links TRBV2 to TRBJ1-1, with D possibly being TRBD1 (5 bases). Germline V gene data show CDR1 as SNHLY and CDR2 as FYNNEI. The V and J ends lost 4 bases and 1 base respectively, with 13 bases between them. CDR3 length: 15 amino acids. The CDR3: CASSVGRGWNTEAFF. The CDR3 DNA reads as TGTGCCAGCAGTGTCGGAAGGGGATGGAACACTGAAGCTTTCTTT. The full variable domain, in which reference TRBV2 and TRBJ1-1 provide the parts outside the CDR3, is EPEVTQTPSHQVTQMGQEVILRCVPISNHLYFYWYRQILGQKVEFLVSFYNNEISEKSEIFDDQFSVERPDGSNFTLKIRSTKLEDSAMYFCASSVGRGWNTEAFFGQGTRLTVV.

In this sample, this clonotype turned up many times. The CDR3 spells CASSTLHRGGNSPLHF. The DNA of the CDR3 is TGTGCCAGCAGTACCCTTCACAGGGGAGGAAATTCACCCCTCCACTTT. The rearrangement uses TRBV28 and TRBJ1-6; 7 nucleotides align to TRBD1. V dropped 5 bases and J dropped 7; count of bases not matched to a gene: 11. The CDR3 extends over 16 amino acids. Germline assignment: CDR1 MDHEN and CDR2 SYDVKM.

This clonotype occurred a few times. The V call is TRBV20-1, the J call TRBJ2-2; no definite D call. The length of the CDR3 is 16 residues. CDR1 is DFQATT, CDR2 SNEGSKA, per germline (reference sequence). V lost 2 bases and J 0 bases, leaving 13 bases between the germline ends. CDR3 residues: CSARLRSSANTGELFF. DNA for the CDR3: TGCAGTGCTAGATTGCGCAGCTCCGCGAACACCGGGGAGCTGTTTTTT.

J is TRBJ2-5 and V is TRBV23-1; 9 bases are a match to TRBD1. TRBV23-1 has ORF status, its function being uncertain. The trim removed 9 bases at V and 2 bases at J, leaving 13 bases unmatched. The length of the CDR3 is 16 residues. CDR3 sequence (DNA): TGCGCCAGTCCTCCCCCCCCGACAGGGGGACAAGAGACCCAGTACTTC. It codes for CASPPPPTGGQETQYF.

This clonotype was detected ten times or more. The chain carries TRBV7-3 and TRBJ2-6; D could derive from TRBD1 or TRBD2 (5 bases each). Germline loops: CDR1 SGHTA, CDR2 FQGTGA. V was trimmed by 3 bases and J by 0 bases, leaving 15 bases between them. The CDR3 runs to 18 residues. The DNA for the CDR3 is TGTGCCAGCAGCTTGAGGACGAGGGACCGCTCTGGGGCCAACGTCCTGACTTTC. The encoded protein is CASSLRTRDRSGANVLTF.

A single count supports this clonotype. The chain uses TRBV5-6 and TRBJ1-5; D possibly corresponds to TRBD1 (5 bases). The germline CDR1 and CDR2 sequences are SGHDT and YYEEEE. Trimming cost V 2 bases and J 5 bases, with 17 bases left between them. The CDR3 is made up of 16 amino acids. DNA of the CDR3: TGTGCCAGCAGCTTTCGAGCGGGGGAGGGGTATCAGCCCCAGCATTTT. The encoded protein is CASSFRAGEGYQPQHF.

This clonotype was detected only a few times. The J gene is TRBJ1-1, the V gene TRBV5-4; possible D gene TRBD1, 6 bases. V was cut by 5 bases and J by 4 bases, with 24 bases left in between. This CDR3 region has 17 residues. The germline V gene has CDR1 SGHNT and CDR2 YYREEE (reference sequence). In DNA form, the CDR3 reads TGTGCCAGCAGGGGGGCCGGCAGGGAATTCGGGGGCACTGAAGCTTTCTTT. Its protein is CASRGAGREFGGTEAFF.

This clonotype was seen at least ten times. The chain employs TRBV4-1 and TRBJ1-1; weak D call: TRBD1 (5 bases). Trimming took 4 bases from V and 0 from J, leaving 12 bases between them. This CDR3 contains 15 residues. Looked up from germline, CDR1 is MGHRA and CDR2 is YSYEKL. The DNA for the CDR3 is TGCGCCAGCAGCCCTTCCGGGACTGTGAACACTGAAGCTTTCTTT. It is translated as CASSPSGTVNTEAFF.

Ten or more counts support this clonotype. The chain has TRBV12-3 or TRBV12-4 and TRBJ1-6; D not resolved. CDR3 size: 15 residues. V was cut by 2 bases and J by 9 bases, with 14 bases left in between. This chain's CDR3 is CASSLSSKGSSPLHF. CDR3 nucleotides: TGTGCCAGCAGTTTATCCTCTAAAGGCAGTTCACCCCTCCACTTT.

This clonotype occurred a few times. The chain uses TRBV4-1 and TRBJ2-7, with 10 positions matching TRBD2. The CDR3 is 16 amino acids. After removal of 0 bases from V and 3 bases from J, the junction contained 5 bases not matched to a gene. From germline, CDR1 is MGHRA and CDR2 YSYEKL. The CDR3 DNA reads as TGCGCCAGCAGCCAAGAGTCGGGACTAGCGCGCTACGAGCAGTACTTC. Translating it yields CASSQESGLARYEQYF.

The chain couples TRBV6-2 or TRBV6-3 to TRBJ2-1; tentative D call: TRBD2 (7 bases). V was trimmed by 0 bases and J by 7 bases, leaving 16 bases between them. This CDR3 region has 16 residues. Germline V gene data show CDR1 as MNHEY and CDR2 as SVGEGT. CDR3 nucleotides: TGTGCCAGCAGTTACTCGTACGGGGGGCTCGGGAATGAGCAGTTCTTC. It translates to CASSYSYGGLGNEQFF.

This clonotype has a count of ten or more. The chain has TRBV7-2 and TRBJ1-5; 7 bases line up with TRBD1. The CDR3 consists of 16 residues. CDR1 is SGHTA, CDR2 FQGNSA, per germline. Trimming at V came to 1 base and at J to 2 bases, leaving 5 bases not matched to a gene. CDR3 bases: TGTGCCAGCAGCTTAGTCTCCGGACAGGGCAATCAGCCCCAGCATTTT. The encoded protein is CASSLVSGQGNQPQHF. The full variable domain, with the rest looked up from reference TRBV7-2 and TRBJ1-5, is GAGVSQSPSNKVTEKGKDVELRCDPISGHTALYWYRQSLGQGLEFLIYFQGNSAPDKSGLPSDRFSAERTGGSVSTLTIQRTQQEDSAVYLCASSLVSGQGNQPQHFGDGTRLSIL.

The rearrangement joins TRBV28 to TRBJ1-1; the D is unclear. CDR3 size: 13 residues. The germline V gene encodes CDR1 MDHEN and CDR2 SYDVKM. Deletions cut 3 bases from V and 8 bases from J, with 13 bases between. CDR3 amino acids: CASSLVPGSEAFF. CDR3 in DNA: TGTGCCAGCAGTTTGGTCCCAGGTTCCGAAGCTTTCTTT. The whole variable domain, remainder taken from reference TRBV28 and TRBJ1-1, is DVKVTQSSRYLVKRTGEKVFLECVQDMDHENMFWYRQDPGLGLRLIYFSYDVKMKEKGDIPEGYSVSREKKERFSLILESASTNQTSMYLCASSLVPGSEAFFGQGTRLTVV.

The table lists this clonotype with a count of one. A much more abundant neighbour one base away suggests this may be a read error. The chain joins TRBV15 to TRBJ1-1, with D uncertain. Trimming removed 8 bases from V and 3 bases from J, with 13 bases in between. The CDR3 is 13 residues long. Germline-derived CDR1 and CDR2 are LNHNV and YYDKDF (reference sequence). CDR3 in amino acids: CATLTIGYTEAFF. For the CDR3, the DNA is TGTGCCACCCTGACTATAGGATACACTGAAGCTTTCTTT.

This chain joins TRBV12-3 or TRBV12-4 and TRBJ1-5; 8 nucleotides agree with TRBD1. V shed 10 bases, J shed 2 bases, and the junction held 4 bases outside the gene matches. This CDR3 has 13 amino acids. The CDR3 DNA is TGTGCCACCAAGGGACAGGGCAATCAGCCCCAGCATTTT. Amino acids: CATKGQGNQPQHF.

This clonotype was recorded at least ten times. V is TRBV7-8 and J is TRBJ2-5, with D perhaps TRBD2 (6 bases). The V gene's germline CDR1 is SGHVS and CDR2 FQNEAQ. The V and J ends lost 5 bases and 4 bases respectively, with 20 bases between them. This CDR3 is 16 amino acids long. This CDR3 is CASSPYAGGRGETQYF. In DNA form, the CDR3 reads TGTGCCAGCAGCCCCTACGCCGGGGGAAGGGGAGAGACCCAGTACTTC.

The sample holds many counts of this clonotype. At one boundary the junction diverges from the germline segment, which might be a read error. The V call is TRBV7-2, the J call TRBJ2-7, with a possible D match to TRBD2 (6 bases). The V gene's germline CDR1 is SGHTA and CDR2 FQGNSA. The length of the CDR3 is 12 residues. CDR3 nucleotides: TGTGCCAGCAGGTTAGCGGCCTACGAGCAGTACTTC. Translated, it gives CASRLAAYEQYF. The full variable domain, its missing parts supplied by reference TRBV7-2 and TRBJ2-7, is GAGVSQSPSNKVTEKGKDVELRCDPISGHTALYWYRQSLGQGLEFLIYFQGNSAPDKSGLPSDRFSAERTGGSVSTLTIQRTQQEDSAVYLCASRLAAYEQYFGPGTRLTVT.

In its sample, this clonotype was seen many times. The chain has TRBV28 and TRBJ1-1, with D uncertain. Germline V gene data show CDR1 as MDHEN and CDR2 as SYDVKM. Trimming removed 7 bases at V and 5 bases at J, with 8 bases between. This CDR3 comprises 11 residues. This chain's CDR3 is CASIWETEAFF. CDR3 nucleotides: TGTGCCAGCATCTGGGAGACTGAAGCTTTCTTT. The variable domain in full, completed from reference TRBV28 and TRBJ1-1, reads DVKVTQSSRYLVKRTGEKVFLECVQDMDHENMFWYRQDPGLGLRLIYFSYDVKMKEKGDIPEGYSVSREKKERFSLILESASTNQTSMYLCASIWETEAFFGQGTRLTVV.

This clonotype was seen many times. The rearrangement joins TRBV6-5 to TRBJ1-3; D ambiguous. This CDR3 spans 14 amino acids. Trimming stripped 5 bases from V and 0 bases from J, with 8 bases between. From germline, CDR1 is MNHEY and CDR2 SVGAGI. The CDR3 nucleotides are TGTGCCAGCAGTCGATCTCGCTCTGGAAACACCATATATTTT. Translating it yields CASSRSRSGNTIYF.

At least ten counts were recorded for this clonotype. This sequence joins TRBV27 and TRBJ2-2, with D unresolved. The CDR3 spans 17 residues. Between the trimmed V and J ends, which lost 6 bases and 1 base, there was a span of 18 bases. Germline V gene sequence: CDR1 MNHEY, CDR2 SMNVEV (reference sequence). The DNA for the CDR3 is TGTGCCAGCAGCGCAACTCTAGGGCAGAAGAACACCGGGGAGCTGTTTTTT. Translation: CASSATLGQKNTGELFF.